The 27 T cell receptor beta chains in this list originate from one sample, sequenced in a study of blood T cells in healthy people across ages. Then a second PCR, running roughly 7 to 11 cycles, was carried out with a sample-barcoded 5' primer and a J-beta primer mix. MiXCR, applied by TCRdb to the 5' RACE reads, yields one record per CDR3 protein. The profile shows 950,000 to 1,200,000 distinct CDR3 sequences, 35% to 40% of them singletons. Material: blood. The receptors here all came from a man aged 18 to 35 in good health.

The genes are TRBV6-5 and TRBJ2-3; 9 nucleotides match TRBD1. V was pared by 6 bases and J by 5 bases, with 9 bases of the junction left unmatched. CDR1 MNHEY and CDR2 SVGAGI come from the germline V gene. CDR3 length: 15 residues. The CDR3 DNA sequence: TGTGCCAGCAGACGGGACAGGGTAGGCATAGATACGCAGTATTTT. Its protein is CASRRDRVGIDTQYF.

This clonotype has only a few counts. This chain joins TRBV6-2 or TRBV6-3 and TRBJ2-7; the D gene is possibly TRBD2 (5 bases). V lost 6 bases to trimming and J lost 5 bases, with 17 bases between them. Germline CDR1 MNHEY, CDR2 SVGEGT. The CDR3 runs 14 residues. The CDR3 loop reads CASSTDGLRDEQYF. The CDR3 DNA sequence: TGTGCCAGCAGCACGGACGGACTGCGAGACGAGCAGTACTTC.

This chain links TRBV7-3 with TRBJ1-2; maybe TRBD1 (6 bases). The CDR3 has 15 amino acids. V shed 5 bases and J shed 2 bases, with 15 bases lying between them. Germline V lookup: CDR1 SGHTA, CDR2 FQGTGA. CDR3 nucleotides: TGTGCCAGCAGCCCTATTGGAGGGGGGAACTATGGCTACACCTTC. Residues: CASSPIGGGNYGYTF. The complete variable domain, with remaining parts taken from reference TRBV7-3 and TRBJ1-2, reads GAGVSQTPSNKVTEKGKYVELRCDPISGHTALYWYRQSLGQGPEFLIYFQGTGAADDSGLPNDRFFAVRPEGSVSTLKIQRTERGDSAVYLCASSPIGGGNYGYTFGSGTRLTVV.

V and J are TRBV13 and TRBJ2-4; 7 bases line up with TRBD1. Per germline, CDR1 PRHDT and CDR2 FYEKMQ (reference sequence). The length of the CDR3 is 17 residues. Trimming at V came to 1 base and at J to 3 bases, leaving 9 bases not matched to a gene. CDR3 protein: CASSLALTGNGKNIQYF. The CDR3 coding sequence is TGTGCCAGCAGCTTAGCCCTGACAGGGAATGGCAAAAACATTCAGTACTTC.

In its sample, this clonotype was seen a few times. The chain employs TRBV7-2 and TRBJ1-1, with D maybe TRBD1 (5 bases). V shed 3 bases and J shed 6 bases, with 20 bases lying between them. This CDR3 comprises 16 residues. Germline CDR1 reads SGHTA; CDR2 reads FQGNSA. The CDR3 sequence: CASSFTGTRMFAEAFF. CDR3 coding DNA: TGTGCCAGCAGCTTCACCGGGACTAGGATGTTCGCTGAAGCTTTCTTT.

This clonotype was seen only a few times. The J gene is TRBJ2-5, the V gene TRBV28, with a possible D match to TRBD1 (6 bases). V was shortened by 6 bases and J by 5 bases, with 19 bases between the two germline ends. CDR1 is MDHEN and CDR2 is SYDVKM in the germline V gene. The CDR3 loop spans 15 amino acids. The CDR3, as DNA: TGTGCCAGCAGCCCCAATAAGGGGGACAAGGAGACCCAGTACTTC. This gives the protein CASSPNKGDKETQYF.

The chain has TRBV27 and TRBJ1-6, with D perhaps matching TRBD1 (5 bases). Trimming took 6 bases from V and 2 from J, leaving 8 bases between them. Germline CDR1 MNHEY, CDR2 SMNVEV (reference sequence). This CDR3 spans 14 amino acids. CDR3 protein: CASRGVPYNSPLHF. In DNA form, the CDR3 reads TGTGCCAGCAGGGGGGTTCCCTATAATTCACCCCTCCACTTT.

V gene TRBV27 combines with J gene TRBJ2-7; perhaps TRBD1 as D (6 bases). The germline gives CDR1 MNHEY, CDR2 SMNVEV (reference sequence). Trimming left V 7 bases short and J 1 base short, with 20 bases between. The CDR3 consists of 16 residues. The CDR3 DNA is TGTGCCAGCACCCACCTAGGACAGCTGGGGTCCTACGAGCAGTACTTC. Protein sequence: CASTHLGQLGSYEQYF.

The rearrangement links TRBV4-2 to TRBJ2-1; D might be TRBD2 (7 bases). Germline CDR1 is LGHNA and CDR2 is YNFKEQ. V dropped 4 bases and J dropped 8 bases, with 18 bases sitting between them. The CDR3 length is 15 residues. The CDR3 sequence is CASSRTSGGGDEQFF. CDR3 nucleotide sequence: TGTGCCAGCAGCCGGACTAGTGGGGGCGGGGATGAGCAGTTCTTC.

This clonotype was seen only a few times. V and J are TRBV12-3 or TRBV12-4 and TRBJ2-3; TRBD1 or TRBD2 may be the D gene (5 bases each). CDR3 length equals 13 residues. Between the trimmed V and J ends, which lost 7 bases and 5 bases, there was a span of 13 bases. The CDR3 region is CASTPEGKDTQYF. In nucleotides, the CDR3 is TGTGCCAGCACCCCTGAGGGGAAAGATACGCAGTATTTT.

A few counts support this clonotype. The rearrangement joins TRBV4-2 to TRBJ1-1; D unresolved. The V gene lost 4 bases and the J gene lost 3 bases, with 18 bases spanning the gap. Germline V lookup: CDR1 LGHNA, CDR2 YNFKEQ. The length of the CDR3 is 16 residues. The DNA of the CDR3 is TGTGCCAGCAGCCCCGGATCCCCCCTCGAGGACACTGAAGCTTTCTTT. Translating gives CASSPGSPLEDTEAFF.

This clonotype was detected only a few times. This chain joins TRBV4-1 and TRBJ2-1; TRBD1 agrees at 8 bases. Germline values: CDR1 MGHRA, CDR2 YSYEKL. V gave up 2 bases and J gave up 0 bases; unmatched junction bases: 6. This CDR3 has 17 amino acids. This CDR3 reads CASSQSSTGASYNEQFF. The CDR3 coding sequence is TGCGCCAGCAGCCAATCGTCGACAGGGGCCTCCTACAATGAGCAGTTCTTC.

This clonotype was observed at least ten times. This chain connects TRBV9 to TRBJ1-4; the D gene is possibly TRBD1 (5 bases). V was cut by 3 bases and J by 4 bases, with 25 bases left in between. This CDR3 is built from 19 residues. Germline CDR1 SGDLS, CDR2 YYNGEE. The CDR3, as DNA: TGTGCCAGCAGCGAGCCCAGGGACCCCACCCTGCGCGATAATGAAAAACTGTTTTTT. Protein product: CASSEPRDPTLRDNEKLFF. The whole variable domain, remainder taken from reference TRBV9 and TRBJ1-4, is DSGVTQTPKHLITATGQRVTLRCSPRSGDLSVYWYQQSLDQGLQFLIQYYNGEERAKGNILERFSAQQFPDLHSELNLSSLELGDSALYFCASSEPRDPTLRDNEKLFFGSGTQLSVL.

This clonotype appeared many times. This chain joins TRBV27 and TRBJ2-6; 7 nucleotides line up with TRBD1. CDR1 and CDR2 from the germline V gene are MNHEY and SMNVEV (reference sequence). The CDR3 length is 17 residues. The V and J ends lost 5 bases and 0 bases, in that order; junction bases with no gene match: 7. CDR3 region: CASSTGQDLSGANVLTF. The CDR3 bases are TGTGCCAGCAGTACCGGACAGGACCTCTCTGGGGCCAACGTCCTGACTTTC.

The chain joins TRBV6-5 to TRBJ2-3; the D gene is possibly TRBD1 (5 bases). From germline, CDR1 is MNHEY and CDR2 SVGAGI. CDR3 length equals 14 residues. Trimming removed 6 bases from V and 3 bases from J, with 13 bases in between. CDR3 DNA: TGTGCCAGCAGCCCTCGACAGAGAACAGATACGCAGTATTTT. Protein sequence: CASSPRQRTDTQYF.

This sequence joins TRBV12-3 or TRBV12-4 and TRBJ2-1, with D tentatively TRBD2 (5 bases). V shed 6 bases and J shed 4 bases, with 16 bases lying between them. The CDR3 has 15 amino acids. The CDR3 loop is CASRAEGGSYNEQFF. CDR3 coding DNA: TGTGCCAGCAGGGCTGAGGGTGGGTCTTACAATGAGCAGTTCTTC.

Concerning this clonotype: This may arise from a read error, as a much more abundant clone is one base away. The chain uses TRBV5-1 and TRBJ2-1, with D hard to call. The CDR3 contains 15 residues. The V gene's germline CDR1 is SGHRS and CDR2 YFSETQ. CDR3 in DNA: TGCGCCAGCGGCTTGGCCACGGTATCCTACAATGAGCAGTTCTTC. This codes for CASGLATVSYNEQFF. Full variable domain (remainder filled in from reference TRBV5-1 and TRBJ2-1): KAGVTQTPRYLIKTRGQQVTLSCSPISGHRSVSWYQQTPGQGLQFLFEYFSETQRNKGNFPGRFSGRQFSNSRSEMNVSTLELGDSALYLCASGLATVSYNEQFFGPGTRLTVL.

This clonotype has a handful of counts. The CDR3 region is CASSLRESETQYF. The DNA of the CDR3 is TGCGCCAGCAGCCTCCGGGAGTCAGAGACCCAGTACTTC. The chain has TRBV4-1 and TRBJ2-5, with a tentative D call TRBD2 (6 bases). The germline V gene has CDR1 MGHRA and CDR2 YSYEKL. Trimming took off 4 bases at V and 4 bases at J, with 10 bases between the two ends. This CDR3 is built from 13 residues.

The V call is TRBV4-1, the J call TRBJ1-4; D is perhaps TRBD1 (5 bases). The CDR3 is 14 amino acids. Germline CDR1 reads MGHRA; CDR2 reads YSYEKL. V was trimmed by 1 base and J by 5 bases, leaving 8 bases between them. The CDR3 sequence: CASSQVAGNEKLFF. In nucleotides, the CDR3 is TGCGCCAGCAGCCAAGTGGCAGGGAATGAAAAACTGTTTTTT.

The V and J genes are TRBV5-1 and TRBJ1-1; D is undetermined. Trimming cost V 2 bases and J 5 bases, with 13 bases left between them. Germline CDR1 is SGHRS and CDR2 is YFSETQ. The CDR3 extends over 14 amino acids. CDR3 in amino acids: CASSFGSPGTEAFF. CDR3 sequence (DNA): TGCGCCAGCAGCTTTGGAAGCCCGGGGACTGAAGCTTTCTTT.

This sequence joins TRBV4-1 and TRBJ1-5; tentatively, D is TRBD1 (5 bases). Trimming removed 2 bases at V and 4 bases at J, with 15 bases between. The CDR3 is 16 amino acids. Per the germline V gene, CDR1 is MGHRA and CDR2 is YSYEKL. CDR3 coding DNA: TGCGCCAGCAGCCAACCAACAGGTGAACTTAATCAGCCCCAGCATTTT. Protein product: CASSQPTGELNQPQHF.

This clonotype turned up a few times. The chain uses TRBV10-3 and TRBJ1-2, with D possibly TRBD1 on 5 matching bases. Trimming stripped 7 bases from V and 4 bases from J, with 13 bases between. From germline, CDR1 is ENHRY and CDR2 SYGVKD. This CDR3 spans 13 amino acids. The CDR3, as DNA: TGTGCCATCACCGGAGAGGGACTCTATGGCTACACCTTC. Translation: CAITGEGLYGYTF.

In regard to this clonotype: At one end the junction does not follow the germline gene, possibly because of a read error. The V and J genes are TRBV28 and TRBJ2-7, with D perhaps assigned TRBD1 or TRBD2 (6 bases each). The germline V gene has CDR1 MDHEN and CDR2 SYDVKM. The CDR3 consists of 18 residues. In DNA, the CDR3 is TGTGCCGGCAGTTTAGGAGGGTGGGAGATTAACAGGGATCGGATTCAGTACTTC. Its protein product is CAGSLGGWEINRDRIQYF.

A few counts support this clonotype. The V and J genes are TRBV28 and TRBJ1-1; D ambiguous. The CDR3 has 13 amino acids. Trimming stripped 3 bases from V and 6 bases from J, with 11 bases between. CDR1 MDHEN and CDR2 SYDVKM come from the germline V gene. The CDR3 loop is CASSFAVLPEAFF. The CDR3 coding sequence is TGTGCCAGCAGTTTTGCGGTTTTACCTGAAGCTTTCTTT.

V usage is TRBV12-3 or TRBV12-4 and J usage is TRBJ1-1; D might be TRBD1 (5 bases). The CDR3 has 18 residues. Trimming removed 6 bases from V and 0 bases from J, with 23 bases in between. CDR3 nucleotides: TGTGCCAGCAGGTGGGGAGGAACAGGAAAGACCCTGAACACTGAAGCTTTCTTT. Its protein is CASRWGGTGKTLNTEAFF.

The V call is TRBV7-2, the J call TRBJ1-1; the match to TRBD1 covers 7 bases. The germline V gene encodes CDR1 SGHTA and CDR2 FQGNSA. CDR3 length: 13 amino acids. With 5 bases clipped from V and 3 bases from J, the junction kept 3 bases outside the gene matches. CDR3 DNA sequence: TGTGCCAGCAGCGGACAGGTAGACACTGAAGCTTTCTTT. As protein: CASSGQVDTEAFF.

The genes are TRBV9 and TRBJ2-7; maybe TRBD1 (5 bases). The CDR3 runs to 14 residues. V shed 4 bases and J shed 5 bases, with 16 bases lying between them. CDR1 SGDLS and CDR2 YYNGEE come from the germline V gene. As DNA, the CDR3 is TGTGCCAGCAGCAGAATTCAGGGTTCGAACGAGCAGTACTTC. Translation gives CASSRIQGSNEQYF.